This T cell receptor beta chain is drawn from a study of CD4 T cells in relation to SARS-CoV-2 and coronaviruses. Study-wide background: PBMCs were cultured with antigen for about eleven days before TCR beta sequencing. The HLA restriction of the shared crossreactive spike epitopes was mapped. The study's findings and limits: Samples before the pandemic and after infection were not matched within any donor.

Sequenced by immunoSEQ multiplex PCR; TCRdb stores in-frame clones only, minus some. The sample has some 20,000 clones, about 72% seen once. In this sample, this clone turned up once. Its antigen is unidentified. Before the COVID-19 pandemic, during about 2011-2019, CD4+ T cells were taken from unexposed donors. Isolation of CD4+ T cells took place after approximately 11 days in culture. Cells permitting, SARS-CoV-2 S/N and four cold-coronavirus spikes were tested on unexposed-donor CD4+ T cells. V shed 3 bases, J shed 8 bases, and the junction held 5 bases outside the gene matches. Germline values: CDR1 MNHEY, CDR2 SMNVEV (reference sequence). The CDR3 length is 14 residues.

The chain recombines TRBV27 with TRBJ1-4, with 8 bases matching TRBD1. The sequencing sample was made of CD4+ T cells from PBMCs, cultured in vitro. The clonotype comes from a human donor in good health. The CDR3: CASSFSGGNEKLFF. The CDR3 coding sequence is TGTGCCAGCAGTTTTTCAGGGGGCAACGAAAAACTGTTTTTT.